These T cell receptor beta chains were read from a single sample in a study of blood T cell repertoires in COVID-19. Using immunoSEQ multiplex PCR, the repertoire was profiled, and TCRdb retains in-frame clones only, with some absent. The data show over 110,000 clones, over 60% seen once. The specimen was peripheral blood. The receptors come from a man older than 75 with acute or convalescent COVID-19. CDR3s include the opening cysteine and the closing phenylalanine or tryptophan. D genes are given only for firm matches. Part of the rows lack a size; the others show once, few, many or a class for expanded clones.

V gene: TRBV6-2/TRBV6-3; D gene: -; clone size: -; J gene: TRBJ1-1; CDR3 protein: CASSTPRGGNTEAFF; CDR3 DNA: TGTGCCAGCAGCACACCCAGGGGTGGGAACACTGAAGCTTTCTTT
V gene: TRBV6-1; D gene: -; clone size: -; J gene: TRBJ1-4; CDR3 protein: CASSESGNEKLFF; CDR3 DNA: TGTGCCAGCAGTGAATCTGGCAACGAAAAACTGTTTTTT
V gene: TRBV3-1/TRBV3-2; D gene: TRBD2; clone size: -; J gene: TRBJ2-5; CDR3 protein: CASSQDRLAGARGTQYF; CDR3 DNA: TGTGCCAGCAGCCAAGATCGGCTAGCGGGGGCCCGGGGGACCCAGTACTTC
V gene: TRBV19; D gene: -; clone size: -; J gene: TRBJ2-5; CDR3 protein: CASTRGLEGWETQYF; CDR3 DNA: TGTGCCAGTACCCGGGGACTGGAAGGTTGGGAGACCCAGTACTTC
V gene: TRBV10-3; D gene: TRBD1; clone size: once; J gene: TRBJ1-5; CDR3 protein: CAVRSDRDQPQHF; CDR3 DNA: TGTGCCGTTAGATCGGACAGGGATCAGCCCCAGCATTTT
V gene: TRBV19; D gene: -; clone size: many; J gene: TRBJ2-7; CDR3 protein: CASSSNRNSYEQYF; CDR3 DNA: TGTGCCAGTAGTTCCAACAGGAACTCCTACGAGCAGTACTTC
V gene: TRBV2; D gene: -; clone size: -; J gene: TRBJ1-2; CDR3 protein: CASWRTEYGYTF; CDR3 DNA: TGTGCCAGCTGGAGGACAGAGTATGGCTACACCTTC
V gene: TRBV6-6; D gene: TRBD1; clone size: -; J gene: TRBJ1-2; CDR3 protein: CASSTTGTGVGYTF; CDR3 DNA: TGTGCCAGCAGTACCACCGGGACAGGGGTTGGCTACACCTTC
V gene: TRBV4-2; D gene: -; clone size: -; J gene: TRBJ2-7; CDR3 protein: CASSHPGGREQYF; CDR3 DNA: TGTGCCAGCAGCCATCCAGGCGGGCGCGAGCAGTACTTC
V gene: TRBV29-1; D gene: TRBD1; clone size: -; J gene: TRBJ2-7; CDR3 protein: CSVEVTGVLGEQYF; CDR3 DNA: TGCAGCGTTGAGGTAACAGGGGTTTTGGGTGAGCAGTACTTC
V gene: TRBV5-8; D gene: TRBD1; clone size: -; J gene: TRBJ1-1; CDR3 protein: CASITGTVRNTEAFF; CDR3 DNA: TGTGCCAGCATAACCGGGACAGTGAGGAACACTGAAGCTTTCTTT
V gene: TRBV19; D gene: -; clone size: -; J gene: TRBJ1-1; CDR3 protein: CASRGGNTEAFF; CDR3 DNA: TGTGCCAGTAGGGGGGGGAACACTGAAGCTTTCTTT
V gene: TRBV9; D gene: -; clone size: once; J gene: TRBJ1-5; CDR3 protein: CASSPRVDQPQHF; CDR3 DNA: TGTGCCAGCAGCCCCCGGGTGGATCAGCCCCAGCATTTT
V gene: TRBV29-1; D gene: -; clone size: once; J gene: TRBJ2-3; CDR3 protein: CSVAGVSTDTQYF; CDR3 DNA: TGCAGCGTTGCGGGAGTGAGCACAGATACGCAGTATTTT
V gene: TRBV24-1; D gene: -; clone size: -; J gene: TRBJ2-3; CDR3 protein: CATSDPRTGGVTQYF; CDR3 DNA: TGTGCCACCAGTGATCCCCGGACAGGCGGGGTTACGCAGTATTTT
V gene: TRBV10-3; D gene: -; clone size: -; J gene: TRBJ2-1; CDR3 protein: CAISEGGSSYNEQFF; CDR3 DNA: TGTGCCATCAGTGAGGGTGGGAGCTCCTACAATGAGCAGTTCTTC
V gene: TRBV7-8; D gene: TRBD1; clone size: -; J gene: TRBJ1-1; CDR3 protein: CASSPLPLRKGQGILNTEAFF; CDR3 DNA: TGTGCCAGCAGCCCCCTGCCGCTCCGAAAGGGACAGGGGATACTGAACACTGAAGCTTTCTTT
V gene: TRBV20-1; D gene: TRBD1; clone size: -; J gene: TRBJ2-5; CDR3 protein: CSAGGTGRETQYF; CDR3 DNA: TGCAGTGCTGGTGGGACAGGACGAGAGACCCAGTACTTC
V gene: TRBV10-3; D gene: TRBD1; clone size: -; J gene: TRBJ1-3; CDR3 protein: CAIRGQGTGNTIYF; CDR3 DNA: TGTGCCATCCGGGGACAGGGGACGGGAAACACCATATATTTT
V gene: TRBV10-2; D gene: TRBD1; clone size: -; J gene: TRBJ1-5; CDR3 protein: CASSETGTENQPQHF; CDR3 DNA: TGCGCCAGCAGTGAGACCGGGACAGAGAATCAGCCCCAGCATTTT
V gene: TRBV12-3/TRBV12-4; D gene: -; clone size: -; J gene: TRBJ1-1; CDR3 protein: CASRQPRNTEAFF; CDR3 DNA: TGTGCCAGCAGGCAACCCAGGAACACTGAAGCTTTCTTT
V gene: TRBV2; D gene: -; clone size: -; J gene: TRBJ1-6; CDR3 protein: CASSDSNSPLHF; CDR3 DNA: TGTGCCAGCAGTGACTCGAATTCACCCCTCCACTTT